This TCR beta chain was recorded in a study of blood T cell repertoires in COVID-19. In the study overall: COVID-19 samples from acute and convalescent phases originated in the United States, Italy and Spain. Nucleic acid was either cDNA or gDNA, and it came from T cells, B-cell-depleted T cells, or PBMCs.

Study processing details: Nucleated cell number was recorded as an estimate derived from reference gene primer amplification. Here immunoSEQ multiplex PCR was the method, and the copy in TCRdb shows in-frame clones only, minus some. That table gives V, J and clone size, and the DNA gave D and trimming. The sample shows 150,000 to 200,000 clones, 80% to 90% of them seen only once. Followed longitudinally, the Seattle patients had been enrolled during active infection. From germline, CDR1 is MNHEY and CDR2 SVGAGI. The CDR3 has 14 residues. Trimming took off 6 bases at V and 0 bases at J, with 11 bases between the two ends.

The chain is built from TRBV6-5 and TRBJ1-1; D gene ambiguous. This TCR was sampled from a woman in her 70s with COVID-19, enrolled during active disease. Sequences were obtained from peripheral blood. CDR3 sequence (DNA): TGTGCCAGCAGACTCCAAAACTTGAACACTGAAGCTTTCTTT. Residues: CASRLQNLNTEAFF.